This TCR beta chain emerged from a study of T cells in localized non-small cell lung cancer. Sequenced by immunoSEQ multiplex PCR; TCRdb stores in-frame clones only, minus some. The data hold around 2,000 clones, with about a quarter observed a single time. This clone turned up a few times. Its antigen is unknown. The V gene end was trimmed by 3 bases and the J gene end by 6 bases; junction bases not matched to a gene: 9. Germline CDR1 SGDLS, CDR2 YYNGEE. There are 17 residues in the CDR3. Findings and caveats of the study: Longer overall survival was associated with a higher density of T cells in the blood. Median detection of top 100 tumor clones in adjacent lung was 57 clones.

The genes are TRBV9 and TRBJ2-2; TRBD1 aligns across 12 bases. The clonotype was recovered from a woman between 35 and 75 years old with stage III squamous cell lung carcinoma. The source material was lung tumor tissue, sampled before any cancer treatment. The CDR3 reads CASSEEPGQGAPGELFF. DNA for the CDR3: TGTGCCAGCAGCGAAGAACCGGGACAGGGGGCGCCCGGGGAGCTGTTTTTT.